This TCR beta chain was captured by sequencing in a study of spatial heterogeneity in lung cancer. For the study at large: More beta-chain than alpha-chain sequences were consistently detected. Study outcomes and limitations: Tumor TCRs that were ubiquitous and expanded showed up in blood more at resection than follow-up.

This clonotype was counted only a few times. Antigen: not known. As for time point: sample taken at primary tumor resection. Tumor, nontumor lung or frozen PBMC supplied whole RNA, sequenced without sorting. Samples came from 72 TRACERx patients with untreated early-stage lung cancer. The germline V gene encodes CDR1 SGHTA and CDR2 FQGNSA. The CDR3 spans 15 residues. V shed 5 bases and J shed 5 bases, with 19 bases lying between them. In the library, each TCR cDNA molecule bore its own unique molecular identifier. TCRdb re-analysed the 5' RACE reads in MiXCR, keeping a single row per CDR3 protein. Among about 45,000 distinct CDR3 sequences listed, about 6.7% were seen once.

The sample consisted of PBMCs, taken at surgery. The sequence was collected from a female donor with early-stage non-small cell lung cancer. The chain joins TRBV7-2 to TRBJ2-7; D possibly corresponds to TRBD1 (5 bases). As DNA, the CDR3 is TGTGCCAGCAGCCAAAGACTGGATTACAGGAACGAGCAGTACTTC. It translates to CASSQRLDYRNEQYF.